These T cell receptor beta chains were read from a single sample in a study of cytomegalovirus exposure and HLA in healthy donors. Clones were sequenced by immunoSEQ multiplex PCR, and TCRdb holds only the in-frame ones, with some missing. Of around 200,000 clones in the sample, roughly 83% were seen once. The material sequenced was PBMCs. Source of these receptors: a woman aged 50 to 60 in good health and CMV-seronegative. CDR3s include the opening cysteine and the closing phenylalanine or tryptophan. The order of the fields is clone size, V gene, D gene, J gene, CDR3 DNA, CDR3 protein. A D gene is named only where the DNA matches it firmly. Clone size is stated in some rows and not others, as once, few, many or a class when expanded.

size: .; V: TRBV23-1; D: .; J: TRBJ2-3; DNA: TGCGCCAGCAGTCAAGTCCGGGATTGTGGGTTCGATACGCAGTATTTT; CDR3: CASSQVRDCGFDTQYF
size: .; V: TRBV9; D: .; J: TRBJ2-3; DNA: TGTGCCAGCAGCGTAAACCTCGGGGTGGGCACAGATACGCAGTATTTT; CDR3: CASSVNLGVGTDTQYF
size: .; V: TRBV9; D: TRBD1; J: TRBJ2-7; DNA: TGTGCCAGCAGCACCACGACAGGGGGCTACGAGCAGTACTTC; CDR3: CASSTTTGGYEQYF
size: .; V: TRBV28; D: TRBD2; J: TRBJ2-2; DNA: TGTGCCAGCGAACCCGGGGGAGGGCCCTCGACCGGGGAGCTGTTTTTT; CDR3: CASEPGGGPSTGELFF
size: .; V: TRBV29-1; D: .; J: TRBJ1-1; DNA: TGCAGCGCCCGACAGCACATGAACACTGAAGCTTTCTTT; CDR3: CSARQHMNTEAFF
size: .; V: TRBV30; D: .; J: TRBJ1-3; DNA: TGTGCCTGGAGGGAGGGGACTGGAAACACCATATATTTT; CDR3: CAWREGTGNTIYF
size: .; V: TRBV10-3; D: TRBD1; J: TRBJ2-7; DNA: TGTGCCATCGAGGACTCCGGGACAGGGTCGGGCGAGCAGTACTTC; CDR3: CAIEDSGTGSGEQYF
size: .; V: TRBV30; D: .; J: TRBJ2-5; DNA: TGTGCCTGGAATCCTGGGTGGGCAGCCGAGGGGACCCAGTACTTC; CDR3: CAWNPGWAAEGTQYF
size: .; V: TRBV7-8; D: TRBD2; J: TRBJ2-1; DNA: TGTGCCAGCAGCTTAGCTAGCGGGGGCGCTGAGCAGTTCTTC; CDR3: CASSLASGGAEQFF
size: .; V: TRBV6-4; D: TRBD2; J: TRBJ2-1; DNA: TGTGCCAGCAGTGACTCCCAGGCGGGGGGGCAGTTCTTC; CDR3: CASSDSQAGGQFF
size: .; V: TRBV30; D: .; J: TRBJ1-2; DNA: TGTGCCTGGAGCCTTGACAGAGTCTCATATGGCTACACCTTC; CDR3: CAWSLDRVSYGYTF
size: .; V: TRBV28; D: .; J: TRBJ1-5; DNA: TGTGCCAGCAGTTTGGTAGGGGATCAGCCCCAGCATTTT; CDR3: CASSLVGDQPQHF
size: .; V: TRBV5-5; D: .; J: TRBJ1-4; DNA: TGTGCCAGCAGCGCCGGACTCAATGAAAAACTGTTTTTT; CDR3: CASSAGLNEKLFF
size: once; V: TRBV14; D: TRBD2; J: TRBJ2-6; DNA: TGTGCCAGCAGTCATCTAGCGGGGTCTGGGGCCAACGTCCTGACTTTC; CDR3: CASSHLAGSGANVLTF
size: .; V: TRBV18; D: .; J: TRBJ2-6; DNA: TGTGCCAGCTCACTCGGGACACCTTCTGGGGCCAACGTCCTGACTTTC; CDR3: CASSLGTPSGANVLTF
size: .; V: TRBV18; D: TRBD1; J: TRBJ1-4; DNA: TGTGCCAGCTCCCAGGGACAGGGAAATGAAAAACTGTTTTTT; CDR3: CASSQGQGNEKLFF
size: .; V: TRBV2; D: TRBD2; J: TRBJ2-3; DNA: TGTGCCAGCAGTGTGCGACTAGCGGGGTTCGGGGATACGCAGTATTTT; CDR3: CASSVRLAGFGDTQYF
size: .; V: TRBV10-3; D: .; J: TRBJ2-5; DNA: TGTGCCACCCTCTTGGGTGTAAGTCAGGGAGAGACCCAGTACTTC; CDR3: CATLLGVSQGETQYF
size: .; V: TRBV7-6; D: TRBD1; J: TRBJ1-5; DNA: TGTGCCAGCAGCTTGGGACAGGGGGCGCGGGTAGCTCAGCCCCAGCATTTT; CDR3: CASSLGQGARVAQPQHF
size: few; V: TRBV6-5; D: .; J: TRBJ1-1; DNA: TGTGCCAGCAGCCCCGGACACCGTGAAGCTTTCTTT; CDR3: CASSPGHREAFF
size: .; V: TRBV19; D: .; J: TRBJ1-5; DNA: TGTGCCAGTAGTATGGAGGATGGGGGCGGTCAGCCCCAGCATTTT; CDR3: CASSMEDGGGQPQHF
size: .; V: TRBV28; D: .; J: TRBJ1-1; DNA: TGTGCCAGCAGGGCGGGGGGACCCGGTACTGAAGCTTTCTTT; CDR3: CASRAGGPGTEAFF
size: .; V: TRBV2; D: .; J: TRBJ1-6; DNA: TGTGCCAGCAAAAACCCCCAGGGTGATCGTACACCCCTCCACTTT; CDR3: CASKNPQGDRTPLHF
size: once; V: TRBV29-1; D: TRBD1; J: TRBJ2-4; DNA: TGCAGCGTCCGAGACAGGGGTGTCAAAAACATTCAGTACTTC; CDR3: CSVRDRGVKNIQYF
size: .; V: TRBV7-9; D: TRBD1; J: TRBJ2-7; DNA: TGTGCCAGCAACGGACAGGGGGGACCCTACGAGCAGTACTTC; CDR3: CASNGQGGPYEQYF
size: few; V: TRBV5-4; D: .; J: TRBJ2-4; DNA: TGTGCCAGCAGCGCGGGCGCTCAGGCCAAAAACATTCAGTACTTC; CDR3: CASSAGAQAKNIQYF
size: .; V: TRBV9; D: .; J: TRBJ2-2; DNA: TGTGCCAGCAGCGTAACTTCTGGGGAGCTGTTTTTT; CDR3: CASSVTSGELFF
size: .; V: TRBV6-1; D: TRBD1; J: TRBJ1-2; DNA: TGTGCCAGCAGTCACGACAGGGCAGATGGCTACACCTTC; CDR3: CASSHDRADGYTF
size: .; V: TRBV6-5; D: .; J: TRBJ2-2; DNA: TGTGCCAGCAGTTTCCCAGGCGCGAACACCGGGGAGCTGTTTTTT; CDR3: CASSFPGANTGELFF
size: .; V: TRBV7-9; D: .; J: TRBJ2-1; DNA: TGTGCCAGCAGACCCCTGATGGGCGGGACCCCCTACAATGAGCAGTTCTTC; CDR3: CASRPLMGGTPYNEQFF
size: .; V: TRBV5-8; D: .; J: TRBJ1-2; DNA: TGTGCCAGCAGCCGGACTCGTGAGGACGGCTACACCTTC; CDR3: CASSRTREDGYTF
size: .; V: TRBV5-6; D: .; J: TRBJ1-2; DNA: TGTGCCAGCGTAATTGGGGGGGCGTATGGCTACACCTTC; CDR3: CASVIGGAYGYTF
size: few; V: TRBV6-5; D: .; J: TRBJ2-3; DNA: TGTGCCAGCAGCACGGGACAAGGCAGGTTTGGTACGCAGTATTTT; CDR3: CASSTGQGRFGTQYF
size: few; V: TRBV5-1; D: TRBD1; J: TRBJ1-5; DNA: TGCGCCAGCAGCGCGGGACAGGGCTATCAGCCCCAGCATTTT; CDR3: CASSAGQGYQPQHF
size: .; V: TRBV5-1; D: TRBD2; J: TRBJ2-1; DNA: TGCGCCAGCAGCTTGGTCCCTGGCGGCGGGAGTGAGCAGTTCTTC; CDR3: CASSLVPGGGSEQFF
size: .; V: TRBV9; D: .; J: TRBJ2-1; DNA: TGTGCCAGCAGCGTAGACGGTGCGGCCCGCAATGAGCAGTTCTTC; CDR3: CASSVDGAARNEQFF
size: .; V: TRBV15; D: .; J: TRBJ2-2; DNA: TGTGCCACCTCAGAAGAACACACCGGGGAGCTGTTTTTT; CDR3: CATSEEHTGELFF
size: .; V: TRBV6-5; D: TRBD2; J: TRBJ2-3; DNA: TGTGCCAGCAGTTATTTCCCATCCGCGGGAGCGGATACGCAGTATTTT; CDR3: CASSYFPSAGADTQYF
size: .; V: TRBV21-1; D: .; J: TRBJ1-2; DNA: TGTGCCAGGACAGCCGGCTATGGCTACACCTTC; CDR3: CARTAGYGYTF
size: .; V: TRBV2; D: TRBD1; J: TRBJ1-5; DNA: TGTGCCAGCAGAGACGCAGGGGGCTCGCAGCCCCAGCATTTT; CDR3: CASRDAGGSQPQHF
size: .; V: TRBV19; D: .; J: TRBJ1-1; DNA: TGTGCCAGTAGTACGGGGGGGGGAAGACAGACTTACAACACTGAAGCTTTCTTT; CDR3: CASSTGGGRQTYNTEAFF
size: .; V: TRBV6-6; D: TRBD2; J: TRBJ2-1; DNA: TGTGCCAGCAGTTCTAGCGGGGGCCCCTCTAATGAGCAGTTCTTC; CDR3: CASSSSGGPSNEQFF
size: .; V: TRBV9; D: .; J: TRBJ2-2; DNA: TGTGCCAGCAGCGTGTCCGGGGGTCGGGGCACCGGGGAGCTGTTTTTT; CDR3: CASSVSGGRGTGELFF
size: .; V: TRBV7-9; D: .; J: TRBJ1-4; DNA: TGTTCTAGCTCCCTGACAGGAAACGAAAAACTGTTTTTT; CDR3: CSSSLTGNEKLFF
size: .; V: TRBV27; D: TRBD1; J: TRBJ1-6; DNA: TGTGCCAGCAGTTTTGACAGGGGTACTAATTCACCCCTCCACTTT; CDR3: CASSFDRGTNSPLHF
size: .; V: TRBV25-1; D: TRBD1; J: TRBJ1-2; DNA: TGTGCCACCAGACAGGGCTGGTATGGCTACACCTTC; CDR3: CATRQGWYGYTF
size: .; V: TRBV7-6; D: TRBD2; J: TRBJ2-3; DNA: TGTGCCAGCAGCTTAGGCGTCGGGAGGGGGGCAGATACGCAGTATTTT; CDR3: CASSLGVGRGADTQYF
size: .; V: TRBV5-6; D: TRBD1; J: TRBJ1-3; DNA: TGTGCCAGCAGATCGACAGGGTTAAGGTCTGGAAACACCATATATTTT; CDR3: CASRSTGLRSGNTIYF
size: .; V: TRBV28; D: .; J: TRBJ1-6; DNA: TGTGCCAGCAGCGAGCGCTCGGCAGCGCTTCCCAATTCACCCCTCCACTTT; CDR3: CASSERSAALPNSPLHF
size: .; V: TRBV5-1; D: .; J: TRBJ1-2; DNA: TGCGCCAGCAGCTTGTCTCTCGACTATGGCTACACCTTC; CDR3: CASSLSLDYGYTF
size: .; V: TRBV15; D: .; J: TRBJ2-1; DNA: TGTGCCACCAGCTTCGGTCCGGGCAATGAGCAGTTCTTC; CDR3: CATSFGPGNEQFF
size: .; V: TRBV19; D: .; J: TRBJ1-2; DNA: TGTGCCATCCGGGACAAACGCCTTCGGTATATATGGGGCTACACCTTC; CDR3: CAIRDKRLRYIWGYTF
size: .; V: TRBV28; D: TRBD1; J: TRBJ1-4; DNA: TGTGCCAGCAGTTCCTCGGGGACAGGTAGCGGAAAACTGTTTTTT; CDR3: CASSSSGTGSGKLFF
size: once; V: TRBV15; D: .; J: TRBJ2-5; DNA: TGTGCCACCAGCAGAGGGTCAGGGAAAGAGACCCAGTACTTC; CDR3: CATSRGSGKETQYF
size: .; V: TRBV2; D: .; J: TRBJ2-2; DNA: TGTGCCAGCAGCGGGCGGGGACAGAAGGACACCGGGGAGCTGTTTTTT; CDR3: CASSGRGQKDTGELFF
size: .; V: TRBV11-2; D: .; J: TRBJ1-2; DNA: TGTGCCAGCAGCTTTTTCCTTTTCGACAGGCAATTTAACTATGGCTACACCTTC; CDR3: CASSFFLFDRQFNYGYTF
size: .; V: TRBV19; D: .; J: TRBJ1-2; DNA: TGTGCCAGTAGGTTCAGGGAGGTCGACTATGGCTACACCTTC; CDR3: CASRFREVDYGYTF
size: .; V: TRBV27; D: TRBD1; J: TRBJ1-1; DNA: TGTGCCAGCAGTCCAGGGACAGGGAGGGCGGACACTGAAGCTTTCTTT; CDR3: CASSPGTGRADTEAFF
size: .; V: TRBV19; D: TRBD1; J: TRBJ2-2; DNA: TGTGCCAGCAAACTTAGCGACAGGGAGAACACCGGGGAGCTGTTTTTT; CDR3: CASKLSDRENTGELFF
size: .; V: TRBV6-5; D: .; J: TRBJ2-1; DNA: TGTGCCAGCAGGAAAACTACAGGGTTTGAGCAGTTCTTC; CDR3: CASRKTTGFEQFF